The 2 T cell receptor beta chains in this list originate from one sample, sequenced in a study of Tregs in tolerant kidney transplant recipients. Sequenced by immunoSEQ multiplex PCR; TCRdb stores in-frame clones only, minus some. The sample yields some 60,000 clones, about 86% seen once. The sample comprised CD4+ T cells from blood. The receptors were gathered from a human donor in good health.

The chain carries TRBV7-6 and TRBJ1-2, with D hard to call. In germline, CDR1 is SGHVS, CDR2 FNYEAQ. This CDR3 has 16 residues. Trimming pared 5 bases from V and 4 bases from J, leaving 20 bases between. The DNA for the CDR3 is TGTGCCAGCAGCCAAGATCGTAGGTTCTCCCTCTATGGCTACACCTTC. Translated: CASSQDRRFSLYGYTF.

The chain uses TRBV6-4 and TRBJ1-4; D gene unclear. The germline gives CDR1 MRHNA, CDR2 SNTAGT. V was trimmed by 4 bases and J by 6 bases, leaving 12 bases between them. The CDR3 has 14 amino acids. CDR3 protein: CASSAEWGDEKLFF. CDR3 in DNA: TGTGCCAGCAGTGCGGAGTGGGGTGATGAAAAACTGTTTTTT.